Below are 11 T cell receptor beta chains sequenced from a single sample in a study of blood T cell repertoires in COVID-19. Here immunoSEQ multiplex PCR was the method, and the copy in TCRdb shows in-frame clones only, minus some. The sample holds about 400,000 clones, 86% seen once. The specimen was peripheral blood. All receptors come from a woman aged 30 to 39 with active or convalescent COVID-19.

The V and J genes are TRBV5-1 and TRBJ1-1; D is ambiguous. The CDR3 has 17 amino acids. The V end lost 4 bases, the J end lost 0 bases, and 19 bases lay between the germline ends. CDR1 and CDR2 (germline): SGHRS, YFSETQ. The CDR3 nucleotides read TGCGCCAGCAGCCCAGATTACACCTCAATAATGAACACTGAAGCTTTCTTT. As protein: CASSPDYTSIMNTEAFF.

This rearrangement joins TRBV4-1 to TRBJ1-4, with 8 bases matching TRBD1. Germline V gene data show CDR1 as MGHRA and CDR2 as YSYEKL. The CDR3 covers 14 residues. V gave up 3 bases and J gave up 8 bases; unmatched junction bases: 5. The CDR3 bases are TGCGCCAGCAGCCAGGACAGGGCGGGCGAAAAACTGTTTTTT. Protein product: CASSQDRAGEKLFF.

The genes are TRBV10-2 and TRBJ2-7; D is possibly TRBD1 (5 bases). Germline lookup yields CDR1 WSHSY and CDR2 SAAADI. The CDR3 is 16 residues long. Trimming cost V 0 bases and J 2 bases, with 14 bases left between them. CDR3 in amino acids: CASSESTNGAPYEQYF. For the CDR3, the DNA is TGCGCCAGCAGTGAGTCAACAAATGGGGCCCCCTACGAGCAGTACTTC.

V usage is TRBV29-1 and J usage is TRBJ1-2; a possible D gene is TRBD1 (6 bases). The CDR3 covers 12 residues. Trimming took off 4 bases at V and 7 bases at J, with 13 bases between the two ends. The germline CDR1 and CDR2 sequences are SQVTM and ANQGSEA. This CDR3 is CSVGRGAGGYTF. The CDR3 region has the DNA TGCAGCGTTGGTCGGGGGGCGGGTGGCTACACCTTC.

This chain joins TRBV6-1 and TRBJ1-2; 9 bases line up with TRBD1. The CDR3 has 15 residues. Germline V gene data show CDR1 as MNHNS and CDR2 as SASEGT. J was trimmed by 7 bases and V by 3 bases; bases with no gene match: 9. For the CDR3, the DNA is TGTGCCAGCAGTGACGGGAGGACAGGGGAAGGTGGCTACACCTTC. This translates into CASSDGRTGEGGYTF.

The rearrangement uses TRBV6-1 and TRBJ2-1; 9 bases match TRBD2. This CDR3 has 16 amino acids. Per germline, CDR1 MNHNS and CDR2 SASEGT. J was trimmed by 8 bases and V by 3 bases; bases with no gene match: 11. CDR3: CASSEQIAGVGHEQFF. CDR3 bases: TGTGCCAGCAGTGAGCAGATAGCGGGAGTCGGTCATGAGCAGTTCTTC.

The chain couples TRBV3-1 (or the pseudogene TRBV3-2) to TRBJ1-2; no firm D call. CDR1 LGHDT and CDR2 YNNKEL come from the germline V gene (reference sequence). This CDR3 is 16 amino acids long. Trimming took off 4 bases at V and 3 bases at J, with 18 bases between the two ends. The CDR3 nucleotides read TGTGCCAGCAGCCTTAGCGCGCAGCCGCTTTACTATGGCTACACCTTC. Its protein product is CASSLSAQPLYYGYTF.

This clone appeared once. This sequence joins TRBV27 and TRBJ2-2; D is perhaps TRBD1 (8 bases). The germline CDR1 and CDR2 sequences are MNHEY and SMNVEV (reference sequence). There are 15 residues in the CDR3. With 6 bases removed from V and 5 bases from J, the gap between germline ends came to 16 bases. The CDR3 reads CASRKTGEGTGELFF. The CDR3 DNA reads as TGTGCCAGCAGGAAGACAGGGGAGGGGACCGGGGAGCTGTTTTTT.

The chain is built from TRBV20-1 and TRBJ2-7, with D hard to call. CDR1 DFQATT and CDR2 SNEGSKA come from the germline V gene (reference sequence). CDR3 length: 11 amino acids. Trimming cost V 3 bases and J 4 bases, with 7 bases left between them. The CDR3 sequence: CSASSAYEQYF. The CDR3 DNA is TGCAGTGCTAGTTCAGCGTACGAGCAGTACTTC.

The CDR3 DNA reads TGTGCCAGTAGTATCGGGGGACTAGCGGGAGGGTTCGGAGGTGATGAGCAGTTCTTC. Its protein product is CASSIGGLAGGFGGDEQFF. The V and J genes are TRBV19 and TRBJ2-1; 16 bases line up with TRBD2. In germline, CDR1 is LNHDA, CDR2 SQIVND (reference sequence). V trimming: 3 bases; J trimming: 8 bases; junction bases outside the gene matches: 13. The CDR3 consists of 19 residues.

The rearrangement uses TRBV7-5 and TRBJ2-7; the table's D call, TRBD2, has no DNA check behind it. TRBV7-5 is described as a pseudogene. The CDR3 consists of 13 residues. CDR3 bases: TGTGTCAGAGAAGCAGGGAGGATCGGCGAGCAGTACTTC. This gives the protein CVREAGRIGEQYF.